This T cell receptor (beta chain) was captured in a study of shared clonotypes between healthy human individuals. Method: immunoSEQ multiplex PCR; TCRdb's copy keeps in-frame clones and lacks some. The sample contains some 1.1 million clones, approximately 77% of which appear only once. The receptor was isolated from a man aged 18-30 years in good health. Some clones in this sample may be carry-over from other donors' samples. The sample was memory CD4+ T cells from PBMCs. Indicated subset: CD45RA-negative fraction.

CDR3 DNA: TGTGCCAGCAGTTCGACAGGGGTCTACGAGCAGTACTTC. It is translated as CASSSTGVYEQYF. The V gene is TRBV28, the J gene TRBJ2-7, with 8 bases that match TRBD1. The germline gives CDR1 MDHEN, CDR2 SYDVKM. The length of the CDR3 is 13 residues. Trimming removed 4 bases from V and 3 bases from J; junction bases left unmatched: 2. Full variable domain (rest looked up from reference TRBV28 and TRBJ2-7): DVKVTQSSRYLVKRTGEKVFLECVQDMDHENMFWYRQDPGLGLRLIYFSYDVKMKEKGDIPEGYSVSREKKERFSLILESASTNQTSMYLCASSSTGVYEQYFGPGTRLTVT.